The source of this T cell receptor (beta chain) is a study of cytomegalovirus exposure and HLA in healthy donors. Study summary: HLA-typed donors were the source of 83 million or so unique TCRs held in an early data release.

PCR amplification relied on 60 Vbeta primers (plus 13 Jbeta primers). Sequencing used immunoSEQ multiplex PCR; TCRdb keeps in-frame clones, though not all of them. The top ten hold around 9.9% of the sample, which has roughly 100,000 clones, roughly 70% seen once. Those who donated were healthy bone marrow donors. The sequenced sample consisted of PBMCs. The TCR was taken from a man in his forties or fifties in good health and CMV-seropositive.

CDR3 sequence: CASSSGTGVEKLFF. CDR3 in DNA: TGTGCCAGCAGCTCCGGGACAGGGGTTGAAAAACTGTTTTTT. The gene calls are TRBV7-9 and TRBJ1-4, with TRBD1 identical over 10 bases. CDR3 length: 14 amino acids. The V segment lost 4 bases and the J segment 7 bases; nucleotides outside the gene matches: 3. The germline gives CDR1 SEHNR, CDR2 FQNEAQ (reference sequence).